This TCR beta chain was found in a study of immune evolution from preneoplasia to lung adenocarcinoma. Measured with immunoSEQ multiplex PCR; TCRdb has only the in-frame clones, and not every one. Of about 10,000 clones listed, about four fifths are singletons. The source is a person aged 65-85 years with lung adenocarcinoma. The material sequenced was FFPE minimally invasive lung adenocarcinoma tissue.

This CDR3 is CACKRRGANTGELFF. In nucleotides, the CDR3 is TGTGCCTGTAAACGCCGGGGCGCGAACACCGGGGAGCTGTTTTTT. The rearrangement uses TRBV30 and TRBJ2-2; D is tentatively TRBD1 or TRBD2 (5 bases each). The CDR3 contains 15 residues. Trimming shortened V by 6 bases and J by 0 bases, and 14 bases separated the two germline ends. CDR1 GTSNPN and CDR2 SVGIG come from the germline V gene (reference sequence).